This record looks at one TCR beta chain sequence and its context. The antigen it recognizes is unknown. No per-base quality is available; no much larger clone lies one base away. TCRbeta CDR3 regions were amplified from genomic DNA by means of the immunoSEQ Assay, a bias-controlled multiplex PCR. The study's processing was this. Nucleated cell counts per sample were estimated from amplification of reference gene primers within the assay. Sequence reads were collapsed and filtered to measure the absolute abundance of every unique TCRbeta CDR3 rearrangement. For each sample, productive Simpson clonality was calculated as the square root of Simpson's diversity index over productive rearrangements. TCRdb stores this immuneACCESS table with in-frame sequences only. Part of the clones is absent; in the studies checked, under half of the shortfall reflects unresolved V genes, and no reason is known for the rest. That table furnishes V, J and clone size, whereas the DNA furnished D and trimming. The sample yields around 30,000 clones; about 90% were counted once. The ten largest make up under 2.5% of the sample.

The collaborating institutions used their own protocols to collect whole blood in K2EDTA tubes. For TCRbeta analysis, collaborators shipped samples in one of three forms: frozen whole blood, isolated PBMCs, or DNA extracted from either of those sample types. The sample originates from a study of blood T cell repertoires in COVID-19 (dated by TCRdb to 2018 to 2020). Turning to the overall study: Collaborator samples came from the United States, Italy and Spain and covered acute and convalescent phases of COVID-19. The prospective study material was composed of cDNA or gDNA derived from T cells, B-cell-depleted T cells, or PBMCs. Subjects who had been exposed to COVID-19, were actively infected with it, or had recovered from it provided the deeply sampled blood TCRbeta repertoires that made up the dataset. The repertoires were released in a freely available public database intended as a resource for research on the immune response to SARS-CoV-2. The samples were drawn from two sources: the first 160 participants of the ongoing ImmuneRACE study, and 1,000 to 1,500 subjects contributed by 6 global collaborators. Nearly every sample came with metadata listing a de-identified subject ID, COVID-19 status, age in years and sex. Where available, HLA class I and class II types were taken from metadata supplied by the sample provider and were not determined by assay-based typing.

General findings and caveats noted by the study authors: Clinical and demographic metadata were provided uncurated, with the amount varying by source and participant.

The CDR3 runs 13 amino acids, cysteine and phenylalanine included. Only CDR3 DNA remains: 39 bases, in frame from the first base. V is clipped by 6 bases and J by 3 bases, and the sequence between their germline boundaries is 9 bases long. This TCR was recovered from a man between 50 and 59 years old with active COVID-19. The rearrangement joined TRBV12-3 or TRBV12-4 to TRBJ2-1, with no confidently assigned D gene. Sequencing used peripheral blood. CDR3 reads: CASRGVSYNEQFF. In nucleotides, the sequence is TGTGCCAGCAGAGGAGTCAGCTACAATGAGCAGTTCTTC.